This TCR beta chain originates from a study of T cells in Graves' hyperthyroidism and ophthalmopathy. TCR beta CDR3 regions were amplified from RNA transcripts. Initially, a first-round RT-PCR of the TCR CDR3 employed the HTBI primer set. MiXCR, run by TCRdb on the multiplex PCR reads, gives a single entry per CDR3 protein. This sample yields about 410,000 distinct CDR3 sequences, of which approximately 14% are seen a single time; about 13% belongs to the top ten. Ophthalmopathy cases met thresholds of Clinical Activity Score at least 3, NOSPECS grade at least 4 and duration under 3 months. This clonotype was counted a few times. The ends were cut back, 7 bases at V and 4 bases at J, with 7 bases in the middle. Germline lookup yields CDR1 MDHEN and CDR2 SYDVKM. This CDR3 region has 11 residues.

V usage is TRBV28 and J usage is TRBJ1-1, with D unclear. Sample: blood. This receptor was obtained from a man aged 18 to 30 with Graves' ophthalmopathy. This chain's CDR3 is CASKAVTEAFF. The CDR3 DNA is TGTGCCAGCAAAGCTGTCACTGAAGCTTTCTTT.